The 4 T cell receptor beta chains given below trace back to one sample, sequenced in a study of patients and donors after allogeneic stem cell transplantation. MiXCR, applied by TCRdb to the RT-PCR reads, yields one record per CDR3 protein. The sample lists roughly 230,000 distinct CDR3 sequences, roughly 15% occurring once. The sequenced sample consisted of blood, either unsorted or a sorted T cell fraction (not recorded which). Source of these receptors: a human donor who was either an allogeneic HSCT recipient or a stem cell or donor lymphocyte infusion donor (not recorded which). It is not recorded whose cells these are; they may come from a transplant donor.

The V and J genes are TRBV28 and TRBJ2-5; 8 bases map to TRBD2. V was pared by 4 bases and J by 5 bases, with 6 bases of the junction left unmatched. The CDR3 totals 14 residues. In germline, CDR1 is MDHEN, CDR2 SYDVKM. The CDR3 nucleotides are TGTGCCAGCAGTTCGAGCGGGAGACGGGAGACCCAGTACTTC. It yields the protein CASSSSGRRETQYF.

This clonotype was found many times. The rearrangement links TRBV7-2 to TRBJ2-7, with D tentatively TRBD2 (5 bases). Deletions cut 5 bases from V and 0 bases from J, with 11 bases between. The CDR3 consists of 14 residues. From germline, CDR1 is SGHTA and CDR2 FQGNSA. CDR3 DNA: TGTGCCAGCAGCACAGCGGTGAGCTCCTACGAGCAGTACTTC. Its translation is CASSTAVSSYEQYF.

In this sample, this clonotype turned up many times. The V call is TRBV7-2, the J call TRBJ1-5; no reliable D call. The V end lost 1 base, the J end lost 8 bases, and 9 bases lay between the germline ends. Germline V gene data show CDR1 as SGHTA and CDR2 as FQGNSA. CDR3 size: 13 residues. The CDR3 DNA reads TGTGCCAGCAGCTTAGTAGGGCGAGAGCCCCAGCATTTT. Translated: CASSLVGREPQHF. Looking up the rest from reference TRBV7-2 and TRBJ1-5 gives the full variable domain: GAGVSQSPSNKVTEKGKDVELRCDPISGHTALYWYRQSLGQGLEFLIYFQGNSAPDKSGLPSDRFSAERTGGSVSTLTIQRTQQEDSAVYLCASSLVGREPQHFGDGTRLSIL.

CDR3 sequence: CASSYQRGGTDTQYF. The CDR3, as DNA: TGTGCCAGCAGCTACCAGCGGGGGGGCACAGATACGCAGTATTTT. The rearrangement uses TRBV5-8 and TRBJ2-3; 9 nucleotides align to TRBD2. Germline values: CDR1 SGHTS, CDR2 YDEGEE. Trimming took 3 bases from V and 1 from J; bases not matched to a gene: 3. The CDR3 contains 15 residues.